One and the same sample provided the 9 T cell receptor beta chains below, sequenced in a study of blood T cells in healthy people across ages. Alongside a J-beta primer mix, a sample-barcoded 5' primer served in a second PCR lasting about 7 to 12 cycles. In TCRdb, the 5' RACE reads were re-called with MiXCR into one record per CDR3 protein. The sample consists of about 800,000 distinct CDR3 sequences, roughly 25% of them appearing once. These data were likewise used in another study, on T cells of mothers and their children.

Material: blood. Receptors were obtained from a boy younger than 18 in good health.

This clonotype was detected a few times. V gene TRBV12-5 combines with J gene TRBJ1-1; D is unclear. Germline loops: CDR1 LGHNT, CDR2 FRNRAP. This CDR3 region has 15 residues. The V end lost 2 bases, the J end lost 6 bases, and 16 bases lay between the germline ends. DNA of the CDR3: TGTGCTAGTGGTTTGACTTGGGGTGGAGTCGCTGAAGCTTTCTTT. It specifies CASGLTWGGVAEAFF.

This chain joins TRBV6-6 and TRBJ2-6; D not resolved. Trimming pared 0 bases from V and 1 base from J, leaving 7 bases between. In germline, CDR1 is MNHNY, CDR2 SVGAGI (reference sequence). The CDR3 contains 16 residues. CDR3 residues: CASSYSSVSGANVLTF. The CDR3 nucleotides are TGTGCCAGCAGTTACTCATCAGTGTCTGGGGCCAACGTCCTGACTTTC.

J is TRBJ2-1 and V is TRBV15; D call uncertain. This CDR3 comprises 14 residues. Trimming removed 3 bases from V and 1 base from J, with 7 bases in between. The germline CDR1 and CDR2 sequences are LNHNV and YYDKDF (reference sequence). CDR3 in amino acids: CATSSPRSYNEQFF. CDR3 sequence (DNA): TGTGCCACCAGCAGTCCGCGGTCCTACAATGAGCAGTTCTTC.

V and J are TRBV6-1 and TRBJ2-7; D may be TRBD2 (6 bases). V lost 2 bases and J lost 2, with 16 bases in between. The germline V gene has CDR1 MNHNS and CDR2 SASEGT. This CDR3 has 16 residues. As DNA, the CDR3 is TGTGCCAGCAGTGAACCTGGGGGACTGAAGCCCTACGAGCAGTACTTC. Its protein product is CASSEPGGLKPYEQYF.

The sample holds a few counts of this clonotype. One junction end disagrees with the germline gene, perhaps due to a read error. The chain recombines TRBV7-2 with TRBJ2-3; TRBD2 agrees at 9 bases. Germline CDR1 and CDR2: SGHTA and FQGNSA. The CDR3 spans 15 residues. Here the CDR3 reads CASSLEAGGTDTQYF. The CDR3 DNA sequence: TGTGCCAGCAGCTTAGAGGCGGGAGGGACAGATACGCAATATTTT.

V usage is TRBV6-5 and J usage is TRBJ1-4; 9 bases are a match to TRBD1. The V and J ends lost 6 bases and 8 bases, in that order; junction bases with no gene match: 10. This CDR3 is built from 15 residues. Germline assignment: CDR1 MNHEY and CDR2 SVGAGI. CDR3 protein: CASSRFDRGGEKLFF. The CDR3 nucleotides are TGTGCCAGCAGCCGATTTGACAGGGGGGGAGAAAAACTGTTTTTT.

The chain carries TRBV20-1 and TRBJ2-3; D might be TRBD1 or TRBD2, each matching 5 bases. This CDR3 has 15 amino acids. With 5 bases removed from V and 2 bases from J, the gap between germline ends came to 17 bases. Looked up from germline, CDR1 is DFQATT and CDR2 is SNEGSKA (reference sequence). The CDR3 reads CSAGFHLGDTDTQYF. DNA for the CDR3: TGCAGTGCTGGCTTCCACTTGGGGGACACAGATACGCAGTATTTT.

This rearrangement joins TRBV20-1 to TRBJ2-3; D is tentatively TRBD1 or TRBD2 (6 bases each). V was clipped by 5 bases and J by 2 bases, with 11 bases between them. The CDR3 contains 13 residues. Germline CDR1 and CDR2: DFQATT and SNEGSKA (reference sequence). The CDR3, as DNA: TGCAGTGCTGGATGGGGGGCCACAGATACGCAGTATTTT. As protein: CSAGWGATDTQYF.

The chain joins TRBV7-2 to TRBJ2-5; D is unclear. CDR3 length equals 15 residues. V was shortened by 1 base and J by 4 bases, with 13 bases between the two germline ends. Germline V lookup: CDR1 SGHTA, CDR2 FQGNSA. CDR3 sequence reads: CASSLGGLDAETQYF. CDR3 in DNA: TGTGCCAGCAGCTTAGGAGGCCTTGACGCAGAGACCCAGTACTTC.